The TCR beta chain described here comes from a study of regulatory T cells in long-lasting Graves disease. J lost 5 bases, V lost 4 bases, and 10 bases had no gene match. The germline gives CDR1 LGHDT, CDR2 YNNKEL (reference sequence). CDR3 length: 16 amino acids. Time point specified: newly diagnosed GD, antithyroid drugs for less than 3 months. Generation of the TCR library employed RNA extracted from PBMCs. TCR beta libraries were built with iRepertoire HTBI primers and Arm-PCR of CDR3 regions. TCRdb recomputed calls from the multiplex PCR reads with MiXCR, one row per CDR3 protein. Of 400,000 to 500,000 distinct CDR3 sequences detected, about 16% appear once; the ten largest clones hold 16%. This clonotype appeared many times. The same sample was also studied in work on T cells in Graves' hyperthyroidism and ophthalmopathy. That paper notes: Stability of Graves' hyperthyroidism was defined as absent ophthalmopathy progression within 18 months. A first-round RT-PCR of the TCR CDR3 used the HTBI primer set. In blood, most of the thyroid clonotypes expanded above 0.001 were also present. Progression to ophthalmopathy was predicted a median of 6.5 months early.

Sequencing used peripheral blood mononuclear cells (PBMCs), obtained at new diagnosis, from a patient treated with antithyroid drugs. The rearrangement links TRBV3-1 to TRBJ2-5; TRBD2 matches at 10 bases. The receptor was derived from a woman aged 25 to 45 with Graves disease. The CDR3 protein is CASSPYLAGVGETQYF. As DNA, the CDR3 is TGTGCCAGCAGCCCATACCTAGCGGGAGTAGGGGAGACCCAGTACTTC.